The clone carrying this T cell receptor beta chain was counted only a few times. The antigen remains unidentified. This record belongs to a study of T cell repertoires in cytomegalovirus infection. TCRdb recomputed calls from the reads with MiXCR, one row per CDR3 protein. Here the sample spans under 450,000 distinct CDR3 sequences, about 34% being singletons. The origin of this receptor is a human donor in good health (CMV status not recorded). Some clones in this sample may be carry-over from other donors' samples. Sequenced here: cultured PBMCs, sampled from culture after CMV antigen stimulation.

The DNA of the CDR3 is TGTGCCAGCATAATGGGACTAGCGGGAGGCGAGACCCAGTACTTC. Protein sequence: CASIMGLAGGETQYF. The chain is built from TRBV7-2 and TRBJ2-5; TRBD2 matches 15 bases. With V trimmed by 7 bases and J by 5 bases, 5 bases remained unmatched. The CDR3 extends over 15 amino acids. Germline V gene lookup returns CDR1 SGHTA and CDR2 FQGNSA.